One sample yielded the 14 T cell receptor beta chains listed below, sequenced in a study of control samples from healthy donors and cancer patients. Sequencing used immunoSEQ multiplex PCR; TCRdb keeps in-frame clones, though not all of them. The sample comprises more than 95,000 clones, about nine tenths of which are singletons, and about 8.7% rests with the top ten. Source material: blood. These receptors were obtained from a man between 40 and 49 years old in good health.

The chain carries TRBV24-1 and TRBJ2-2, with 11 bases that match TRBD1. The CDR3 covers 14 residues. V lost 9 bases and J lost 6; bases outside the gene matches: 5. The germline V gene encodes CDR1 KGHDR and CDR2 SFDVKD. As DNA, the CDR3 is TGTGCCACCGGGGGGACAGGGGGTGCCGGGGAGCTGTTTTTT. This encodes CATGGTGGAGELFF.

The CDR3: CASREGPGTGELFF. CDR3 nucleotides: TGTGCCAGCAGGGAGGGGCCGGGCACCGGGGAGCTGTTTTTT. This chain links TRBV25-1 with TRBJ2-2; possible D gene TRBD2, 6 bases. CDR1 and CDR2 (germline): MGHDK, SYGVNS. CDR3 length: 14 amino acids. V shed 6 bases and J shed 4 bases, with 12 bases lying between them.

The genes are TRBV4-3 and TRBJ1-2, with D possibly being TRBD1 (5 bases). There are 14 residues in the CDR3. The germline V gene has CDR1 LGHNA and CDR2 YSLEER. The V end was cut by 0 bases, the J end by 5 bases, with 10 bases between. This CDR3 reads CASSQDYAGYGYTF. CDR3 DNA sequence: TGCGCCAGCAGCCAAGATTATGCAGGGTATGGCTACACCTTC.

The genes are TRBV19 and TRBJ1-2; D ambiguous. V shed 3 bases and J shed 8 bases, with 19 bases lying between them. The germline V gene encodes CDR1 LNHDA and CDR2 SQIVND (reference sequence). The CDR3 runs to 15 residues. In DNA form, the CDR3 reads TGTGCCAGTAGTATCTGGCTTGACCTTAGGAGCGGCTACACCTTC. Translated, it gives CASSIWLDLRSGYTF.

V usage is TRBV4-3 and J usage is TRBJ1-5, with D perhaps TRBD1 (5 bases). The CDR3 is 15 residues long. CDR1 and CDR2 from the germline V gene are LGHNA and YSLEER. V lost 1 base to trimming and J lost 0 bases, with 7 bases between them. As DNA, the CDR3 is TGCGCCAGCAGCCAAGTCCAGGGTAGCAATCAGCCCCAGCATTTT. Translating gives CASSQVQGSNQPQHF.

The chain combines TRBV24-1 with TRBJ2-3, with 8 positions matching TRBD2. This CDR3 is built from 17 residues. CDR1 and CDR2 from the germline V gene are KGHDR and SFDVKD. V trimming: 3 bases; J trimming: 5 bases; junction bases outside the gene matches: 12. In DNA form, the CDR3 reads TGTGCCACCAGTGATCCCGGGACTAGTTTCGTACTAGATACGCAGTATTTT. Protein: CATSDPGTSFVLDTQYF.

The V call is TRBV9, the J call TRBJ2-7; 9 bases agree with TRBD2. CDR3 length equals 14 residues. Germline lookup yields CDR1 SGDLS and CDR2 YYNGEE. Losses at the gene ends were 4 bases for V and 2 bases for J; bases not matched to a gene: 4. In nucleotides, the CDR3 is TGTGCCAGCAGCAGTAGCGGGGGTCCCTACGAGCAGTACTTC. Its protein product is CASSSSGGPYEQYF.

The chain links TRBV7-9 to TRBJ1-3; TRBD1 might be the D (6 bases). Germline V CDR1 and CDR2: SEHNR, FQNEAQ (reference sequence). Trimming removed 5 bases from V and 0 bases from J, with 11 bases in between. The CDR3 contains 15 residues. Here the CDR3 DNA reads TGTGCCAGCAGCCCACAGGGCTACTCTGGAAACACCATATATTTT. Amino acid sequence: CASSPQGYSGNTIYF.

Turning to this clone: The sample holds other DNA sequences that translate to the same CDR3. DNA of the CDR3: TGTGCCAGCAGCGTCTCTAGCGGGGGGCCATTCACCACGCAGTATTTT. Translated, it gives CASSVSSGGPFTTQYF. The rearrangement joins TRBV9 to TRBJ2-3, with TRBD2 matching over 11 bases. Trimming took 2 bases from V and 9 from J; bases not matched to a gene: 11. This CDR3 has 16 amino acids. Germline CDR1 SGDLS, CDR2 YYNGEE.

This clone was counted once. This chain uses TRBV19 with TRBJ2-2, with TRBD2 matching over 10 bases. The CDR3 sequence is 16 residues long. Germline loops: CDR1 LNHDA, CDR2 SQIVND (reference sequence). With V trimmed by 4 bases and J by 0 bases, 2 bases remained unmatched. CDR3 sequence: CASSRSGGANTGELFF. The CDR3 nucleotides read TGTGCCAGTAGTAGAAGCGGGGGGGCGAACACCGGGGAGCTGTTTTTT.

V gene TRBV15 combines with J gene TRBJ2-1, with 9 nucleotides matching TRBD1. Per germline, CDR1 LNHNV and CDR2 YYDKDF (reference sequence). This CDR3 contains 15 residues. J gave up 6 bases and V 0 bases, and 3 bases lay outside the gene matches. The CDR3 spells CATSRERTGANEQFF. For the CDR3, the DNA is TGTGCCACCAGCAGAGAGAGGACAGGGGCCAATGAGCAGTTCTTC.

The chain joins TRBV25-1 to TRBJ2-3; TRBD1 matches at 7 bases. Germline CDR1 is MGHDK and CDR2 is SYGVNS. V was pared by 4 bases and J by 3 bases, with 7 bases of the junction left unmatched. The CDR3 contains 15 residues. CDR3 DNA: TGTGCCAGCAGTGCCCGACAGGGTTGGACAGATACGCAGTATTTT. It yields the protein CASSARQGWTDTQYF. Variable domain in full (rest from reference TRBV25-1 and TRBJ2-3): EADIYQTPRYLVIGTGKKITLECSQTMGHDKMYWYQQDPGMELHLIHYSYGVNSTEKGDLSSESTVSRIRTEHFPLTLESARPSHTSQYLCASSARQGWTDTQYFGPGTRLTVL.

This chain links TRBV5-6 with TRBJ1-1; 7 bases fit TRBD1. CDR1 SGHDT and CDR2 YYEEEE come from the germline V gene. The length of the CDR3 is 16 residues. V shed 0 bases, J shed 0 bases, and the junction held 5 bases outside the gene matches. The CDR3 loop reads CASSLGPGQMNTEAFF. CDR3 sequence (DNA): TGTGCCAGCAGCTTGGGGCCGGGACAGATGAACACTGAAGCTTTCTTT.

There are a few counts of this clone. This sequence joins TRBV27 and TRBJ2-2; TRBD1 aligns across 12 bases. V lost 8 bases and J lost 6; bases outside the gene matches: 4. CDR3 length: 14 residues. CDR1 is MNHEY and CDR2 is SMNVEV in the germline V gene (reference sequence). DNA for the CDR3: TGTGCCAGCTGGGACAGGGGGCTCTCCGGGGAGCTGTTTTTT. It translates to CASWDRGLSGELFF.